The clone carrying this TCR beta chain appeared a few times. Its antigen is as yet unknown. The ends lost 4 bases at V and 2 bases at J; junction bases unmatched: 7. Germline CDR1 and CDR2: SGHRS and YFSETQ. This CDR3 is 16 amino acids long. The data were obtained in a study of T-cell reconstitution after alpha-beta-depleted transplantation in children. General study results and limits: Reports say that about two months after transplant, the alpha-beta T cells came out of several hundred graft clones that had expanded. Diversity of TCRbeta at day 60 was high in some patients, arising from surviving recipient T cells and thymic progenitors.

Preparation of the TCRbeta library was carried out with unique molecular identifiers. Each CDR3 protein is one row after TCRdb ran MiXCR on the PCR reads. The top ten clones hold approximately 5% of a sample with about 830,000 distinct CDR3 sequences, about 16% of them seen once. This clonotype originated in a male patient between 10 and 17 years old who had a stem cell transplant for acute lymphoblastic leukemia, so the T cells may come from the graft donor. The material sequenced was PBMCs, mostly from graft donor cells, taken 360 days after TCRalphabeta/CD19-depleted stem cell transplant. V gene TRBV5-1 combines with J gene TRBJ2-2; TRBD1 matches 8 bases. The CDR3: CASSTDRGRNTGELFF. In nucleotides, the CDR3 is TGCGCCAGCAGCACCGACAGGGGACGAAACACCGGGGAGCTGTTTTTT.